Listed below are T cell receptor beta chains from one sample, sequenced in a study of shared clonotypes between healthy human individuals. The data were produced by immunoSEQ multiplex PCR, yet TCRdb's version contains in-frame clones alone and is incomplete. The table shows about 550,000 clones, with around 95% occurring only once. What was sequenced was naive CD8+ T cells sorted from blood. These receptors were taken from a woman younger than 45 in good health. The CDR3 runs from the conserved cysteine through the conserved F or W. The order of the fields is J gene, V gene, clone size, D gene, CDR3 DNA, CDR3 protein. A D gene is named only where the DNA matches it firmly. Not all rows give a size; the values are once, few, many and, for expanded clones, a class.

>TRBJ2-7|TRBV25-1|NA|TRBD2
TGTGCCAGCAGTAACACGGGACTAGACTACGAGCAGTACTTC
CASSNTGLDYEQYF
>TRBJ1-2|TRBV2|NA|TRBD1
TGTGCCAGCAGTGGGGAACAGGGGAACTATGGCTACACCTTC
CASSGEQGNYGYTF
>TRBJ2-2|TRBV29-1|NA|TRBD1
TGCAGCGTTCTAACGACAGGGAGCACCGGGGAGCTGTTTTTT
CSVLTTGSTGELFF
>TRBJ2-7|TRBV28|NA|TRBD2
TGTGCCAGCAGTTTCGGTCTAGCGGGAAACGAGCAGTACTTC
CASSFGLAGNEQYF
>TRBJ2-1|TRBV13|NA|NA
TGTGCCAGCAGCTTAGTGCCGGACCCCTACGGGACGTCCAATGAGCAGTTCTTC
CASSLVPDPYGTSNEQFF
>TRBJ2-5|TRBV15|once|NA
TGTGCCACCAGCAGAGTTGGGGACCTCACGACCCAGTACTTC
CATSRVGDLTTQYF
>TRBJ2-3|TRBV5-1|NA|NA
TGCGCCAGCAGCGACCAATTAGGGCCCACAGATACGCAGTATTTT
CASSDQLGPTDTQYF
>TRBJ2-3|TRBV10-2|NA|TRBD2
TGCGCCAGCAGTGGACTAGCGGTCACAGATACGCAGTATTTT
CASSGLAVTDTQYF
>TRBJ2-3|TRBV2|NA|NA
TGTGCCGCCTCACAACGGGAATCGACAGATACGCAGTATTTT
CAASQRESTDTQYF
>TRBJ2-7|TRBV4-1|NA|TRBD1
TGCGCCAGCAGCCAAGGGGTGGGACAGAGCTCCTACGAGCAGTACTTC
CASSQGVGQSSYEQYF
>TRBJ2-7|TRBV11-2|NA|TRBD1
TGTGCCAGCAGCTTTAGGGGGCGATCCTACGAGCAGTACTTC
CASSFRGRSYEQYF
>TRBJ2-2|TRBV7-9|NA|NA
TGTGCCAGCAGCTTAAACCCAGGGGCCGGGGAGCTGTTTTTT
CASSLNPGAGELFF
>TRBJ2-6|TRBV5-6|NA|NA
TGTGCCAGCAGCTTTGGGGGGGCCAACGTCCTGACTTTC
CASSFGGANVLTF
>TRBJ1-1|TRBV9|NA|NA
TGTGCCAGCAGCGTAGTTCCGGGGGCGAGCACTGAAGCTTTCTTT
CASSVVPGASTEAFF
>TRBJ2-1|TRBV5-1|NA|TRBD2
TGCGCCAGCACCTCCGGGACTAGCTCCTACAATGAGCAGTTCTTC
CASTSGTSSYNEQFF
>TRBJ1-1|TRBV5-1|NA|NA
TGCGCCAGCAGCTTGGGACCGAACACTGAAGCTTTCTTT
CASSLGPNTEAFF
>TRBJ1-2|TRBV27|NA|TRBD1
TGTGCCAGCAGTCCTGGGACAGGGGCCAGGGGATACACCTTC
CASSPGTGARGYTF
>TRBJ2-5|TRBV28|NA|NA
TGTGCCAGCAGCGCTGGAAACGGGGAGACCCAGTACTTC
CASSAGNGETQYF
>TRBJ1-1|TRBV21-1|NA|NA
TGTGCCAGCAGTCGCACCAGTACTGAAGCTTTCTTT
CASSRTSTEAFF
>TRBJ1-1|TRBV4-1|few|NA
TGCGCCAGCAGCTTGCATGACCGAGTCTTCACTGAAGCTTTCTTT
CASSLHDRVFTEAFF
>TRBJ1-1|TRBV7-9|NA|TRBD1
TGTGCCAGCAGCTTAGCGGAGGGGGCAGGGGGCGCCGACACTGAAGCTTTCTTT
CASSLAEGAGGADTEAFF